This T cell receptor beta chain derives from a study of T cell responses to AZD1222 COVID-19 vaccine. Whole-study context: Whether given at about 4 or about 12 weeks, second doses were pooled. Whole-study findings and limits: At 160-218 and 743-854, vaccine-associated CD4 TCRs were dominant, and they spanned spike. Donor demographics were predominantly white British with a female majority; clonal diversity may be underestimated. In all cases, repertoires were sampled only after the peak T cell response.

Germline V lookup: CDR1 SGHDN, CDR2 FVKESK. This CDR3 has 16 residues. V shed 3 bases and J 5 bases; nucleotides not matched to a gene: 11. Points on this clone: Its target is unknown.

Generated by immunoSEQ multiplex PCR, the TCRdb table keeps only in-frame clones and is missing some. The sample records around 130,000 clones, about 94% being singletons. Sample: peripheral blood, taken on day 0 of AZD1222 vaccination. The sequence was collected from an adult in good health. This chain links TRBV14 with TRBJ1-2; 8 nucleotides line up with TRBD1. CDR3 nucleotide sequence: TGTGCCAGCAGCCAGCTTGGGACAGGCGCAAAGTATGGCTACACCTTC. Protein sequence: CASSQLGTGAKYGYTF.